This T cell receptor beta chain was sequenced in a study of blood T cell repertoires in COVID-19. Turning to the study itself: Specimens from acute and convalescent COVID-19 originated in the United States, Italy and Spain.

Clones were read by immunoSEQ multiplex PCR, and TCRdb kept only the in-frame ones, dropping some. The sample has under 250,000 clones; 83% are singletons. This CDR3 is built from 15 residues. From germline, CDR1 is MNHNY and CDR2 SVGAGI (reference sequence). The junction had 2 bases not matched to a gene; V was cut back by 5 bases and J by 6 bases. This clone was seen more than once but under ten times. The TCR sequence derives from a human donor in a cohort sampled during active COVID-19. Sequencing used peripheral blood. The chain recombines TRBV6-6 with TRBJ1-6, with TRBD1 matching 12 bases. The CDR3: CASSGTGGSNSPLHF. The CDR3 DNA sequence: TGTGCCAGCAGTGGGACAGGGGGCAGTAATTCACCCCTCCACTTT.